The 10 T cell receptor beta chains listed next were all sequenced from one sample in a study of shared clonotypes between healthy human individuals. Clones were sequenced by immunoSEQ multiplex PCR, and TCRdb holds only the in-frame ones, with some missing. The table lists fewer than 1.6 million clones, approximately 98.5% of them singletons. Sequencing was done on a sample of naive CD4+ T cells sorted from blood. Sample subset: CD45RA+ positively selected. These receptors originate from a man aged 25 to 45 in good health.

The V call is TRBV2, the J call TRBJ1-4; 9 bases fit TRBD1. The V and J ends lost 6 bases and 5 bases, in that order; junction bases with no gene match: 4. The CDR3 sequence is 14 residues long. Per germline, CDR1 SNHLY and CDR2 FYNNEI. The CDR3 nucleotides read TGTGCCAGCAGGCGGACAGGGGTAAATGAAAAACTGTTTTTT. It specifies CASRRTGVNEKLFF.

The chain employs TRBV7-9 and TRBJ2-7; 7 bases align to TRBD1. The CDR3 length is 16 residues. The ends lost 3 bases at V and 5 bases at J; junction bases unmatched: 13. Germline CDR1 is SEHNR and CDR2 is FQNEAQ (reference sequence). CDR3 DNA sequence: TGTGCCAGCAGCTTGCATGCCGGGACAGCTAACCACGAGCAGTACTTC. Translation gives CASSLHAGTANHEQYF. Complete variable domain (other parts from reference TRBV7-9 and TRBJ2-7): DTGVSQNPRHKITKRGQNVTFRCDPISEHNRLYWYRQTLGQGPEFLTYFQNEAQLEKSRLLSDRFSAERPKGSFSTLEIQRTEQGDSAMYLCASSLHAGTANHEQYFGPGTRLTVT.

The chain has TRBV5-4 and TRBJ2-5; TRBD1 matches at 9 bases. This CDR3 comprises 17 residues. V trimming: 5 bases; J trimming: 5 bases; junction bases outside the gene matches: 16. The germline gives CDR1 SGHNT, CDR2 YYREEE (reference sequence). The CDR3 coding sequence is TGTGCCAGCAGTCGGGCGTCGGACAGGGGCCTCCGGGAGACCCAGTACTTC. Amino acids: CASSRASDRGLRETQYF.

A remark on this clone: The same CDR3 also results from other DNA sequences found in this sample. The V and J genes are TRBV25-1 and TRBJ2-7, with D hard to call. Trimming took off 3 bases at V and 4 bases at J, with 4 bases between the two ends. CDR3 length: 11 amino acids. Germline CDR1 is MGHDK and CDR2 is SYGVNS. CDR3 DNA: TGTGCCAGCAGTGACCGGTACGAGCAGTACTTC. Protein: CASSDRYEQYF.

The chain recombines TRBV28 with TRBJ1-5; 9 positions match TRBD1. The CDR3 loop spans 17 amino acids. Trimming took 8 bases from V and 6 from J; bases not matched to a gene: 17. From germline, CDR1 is MDHEN and CDR2 SYDVKM. The DNA for the CDR3 is TGTGCCAGCTCCCCAGGACCCGGGACAGGGTATTTTCAGCCCCAGCATTTT. This translates into CASSPGPGTGYFQPQHF.

The chain employs TRBV15 and TRBJ2-1, with 8 bases identical to TRBD1. The CDR3 covers 15 residues. The ends lost 5 bases at V and 7 bases at J; junction bases unmatched: 10. The V gene's germline CDR1 is LNHNV and CDR2 YYDKDF (reference sequence). The CDR3 nucleotides read TGTGCCACCAGCCTGAGACAGGGGCTTAGGAATGAGCAGTTCTTC. Its translation is CATSLRQGLRNEQFF.

The CDR3 is CASSMGQAKPNEQYF. The CDR3 DNA reads TGTGCCAGCAGTATGGGACAGGCAAAACCCAACGAGCAGTACTTC. The V gene is TRBV6-1, the J gene TRBJ2-7; 8 bases align to TRBD1. CDR1 and CDR2 (germline): MNHNS, SASEGT. After removal of 5 bases from V and 5 bases from J, the junction contained 11 bases not matched to a gene. The CDR3 has 15 amino acids.

This clone was observed once. Other DNA sequences of this sample code for an identical CDR3. The chain is built from TRBV9 and TRBJ2-5; D might be TRBD2 (5 bases). The V and J ends lost 3 bases and 0 bases respectively, with 9 bases between them. This CDR3 is built from 14 residues. CDR1 is SGDLS and CDR2 is YYNGEE in the germline V gene. CDR3 sequence (DNA): TGTGCCAGCAGCGCCCGGGGAAACCAAGAGACCCAGTACTTC. Translation gives CASSARGNQETQYF. The variable domain in full, completed from reference TRBV9 and TRBJ2-5, reads DSGVTQTPKHLITATGQRVTLRCSPRSGDLSVYWYQQSLDQGLQFLIQYYNGEERAKGNILERFSAQQFPDLHSELNLSSLELGDSALYFCASSARGNQETQYFGPGTRLLVL.

The V and J genes are TRBV6-1 and TRBJ2-1; D gene ambiguous. The germline V gene has CDR1 MNHNS and CDR2 SASEGT. Trimming shortened V by 1 base and J by 9 bases, and 7 bases separated the two germline ends. The CDR3 has 12 amino acids. CDR3 sequence: CASSEGPSEQFF. The DNA for the CDR3 is TGTGCCAGCAGTGAAGGGCCGAGTGAGCAGTTCTTC.

This rearrangement joins TRBV5-5 to TRBJ1-3; D possibly corresponds to TRBD1 (5 bases). Trimming took off 4 bases at V and 8 bases at J, with 16 bases between the two ends. Looked up from germline, CDR1 is SGHKS and CDR2 is YYEKEE (reference sequence). The CDR3 sequence is 14 residues long. DNA of the CDR3: TGTGCCAGCAGCACTCCCGGCGGGGCTGACACCATATATTTT. Translated: CASSTPGGADTIYF.